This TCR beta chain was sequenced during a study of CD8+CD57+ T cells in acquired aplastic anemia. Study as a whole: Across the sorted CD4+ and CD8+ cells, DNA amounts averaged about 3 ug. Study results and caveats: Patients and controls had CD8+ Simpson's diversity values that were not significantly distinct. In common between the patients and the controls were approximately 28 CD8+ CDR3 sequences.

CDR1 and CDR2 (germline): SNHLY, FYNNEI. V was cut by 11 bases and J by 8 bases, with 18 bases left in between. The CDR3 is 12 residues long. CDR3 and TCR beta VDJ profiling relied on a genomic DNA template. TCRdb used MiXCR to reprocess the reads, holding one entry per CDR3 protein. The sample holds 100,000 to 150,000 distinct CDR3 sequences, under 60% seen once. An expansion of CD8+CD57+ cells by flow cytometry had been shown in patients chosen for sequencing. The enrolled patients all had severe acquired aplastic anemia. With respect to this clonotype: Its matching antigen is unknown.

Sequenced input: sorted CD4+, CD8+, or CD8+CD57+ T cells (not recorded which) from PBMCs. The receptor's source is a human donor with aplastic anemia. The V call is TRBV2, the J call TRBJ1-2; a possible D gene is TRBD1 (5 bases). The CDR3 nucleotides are TGTGCCTCAATGGTGGGGGGAGAAGGCTACACCTTC. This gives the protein CASMVGGEGYTF. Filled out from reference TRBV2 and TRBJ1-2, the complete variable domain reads EPEVTQTPSHQVTQMGQEVILRCVPISNHLYFYWYRQILGQKVEFLVSFYNNEISEKSEIFDDQFSVERPDGSNFTLKIRSTKLEDSAMYFCASMVGGEGYTFGSGTRLTVV.